The source of this TCR beta chain is a study of T cells after yellow fever vaccination. Each CDR3 protein gets one entry after TCRdb re-called the 5' RACE reads with MiXCR. The data contain under 550,000 distinct CDR3 sequences, 20% to 25% of them singletons. Germline lookup yields CDR1 LNHNV and CDR2 YYDKDF (reference sequence). The V and J ends lost 0 bases and 6 bases respectively, with 15 bases between them. The CDR3 runs 16 residues. Study outcomes and limitations: Most primary-vaccination clones recurred post-booster (under 98% CD4, 88% CD8). Clonotypes found in both CD4 and CD8 compartments made up a small share.

About this clonotype itself: What it recognizes is unknown.

The material was PBMCs, obtained about 20 days after the first yellow fever vaccination. The chain has TRBV15 and TRBJ2-1, with D possibly TRBD1 on 6 matching bases. The clonotype originates from a young man who received the YFV17D yellow fever vaccine. The CDR3 DNA sequence: TGTGCCACCAGCAGAGATATTATTGGGGGCATCAATGAGCAGTTCTTC. Amino acid sequence: CATSRDIIGGINEQFF.